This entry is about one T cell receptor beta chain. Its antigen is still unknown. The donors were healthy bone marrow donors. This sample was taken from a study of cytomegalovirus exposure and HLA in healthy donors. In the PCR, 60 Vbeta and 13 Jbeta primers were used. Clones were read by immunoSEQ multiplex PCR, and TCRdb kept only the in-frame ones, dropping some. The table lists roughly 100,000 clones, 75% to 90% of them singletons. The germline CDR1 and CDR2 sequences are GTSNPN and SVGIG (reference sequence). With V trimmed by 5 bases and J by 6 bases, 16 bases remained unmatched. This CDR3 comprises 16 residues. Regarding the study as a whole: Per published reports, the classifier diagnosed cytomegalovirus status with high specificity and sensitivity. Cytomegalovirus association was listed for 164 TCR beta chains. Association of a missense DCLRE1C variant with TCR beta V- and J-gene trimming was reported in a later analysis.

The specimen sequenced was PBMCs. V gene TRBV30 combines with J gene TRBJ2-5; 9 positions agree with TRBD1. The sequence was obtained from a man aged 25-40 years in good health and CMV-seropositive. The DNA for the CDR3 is TGTGCCTGGGCGGGTGGAGAACAGGGGGCGCATAAGACCCAGTACTTC. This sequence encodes CAWAGGEQGAHKTQYF.